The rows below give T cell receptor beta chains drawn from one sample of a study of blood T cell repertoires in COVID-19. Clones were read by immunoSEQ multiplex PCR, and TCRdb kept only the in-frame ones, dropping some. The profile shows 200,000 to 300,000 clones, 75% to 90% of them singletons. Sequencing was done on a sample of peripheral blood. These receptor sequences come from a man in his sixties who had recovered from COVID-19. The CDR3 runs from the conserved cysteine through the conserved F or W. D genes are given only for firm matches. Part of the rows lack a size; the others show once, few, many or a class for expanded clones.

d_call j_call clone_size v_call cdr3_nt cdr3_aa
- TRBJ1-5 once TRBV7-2 TGTGCCAGCAGCTTCCGGGGGGGAGTCAATCAGCCCCAGCATTTT CASSFRGGVNQPQHF
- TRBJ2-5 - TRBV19 TGTGCCAGTACATTTGGTGGCGGGGGCCCCGACTTC CASTFGGGGPDF
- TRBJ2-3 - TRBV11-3 TGTGCCAGCAGCTTAGGCCGGGAGTCTACGCAGTATTTT CASSLGRESTQYF
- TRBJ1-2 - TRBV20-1 TGCAGTGCCTCGACAGCCTATGGCTACACCTTC CSASTAYGYTF
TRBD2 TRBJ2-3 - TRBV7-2 TGTGCCAGCCGCGAGCGGGGGGCGTACACAGATACGCAGTATTTT CASRERGAYTDTQYF
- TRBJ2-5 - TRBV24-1 TGTGCCACCAGTGATTCACGGGGTATCGGAGAGACCCAGTACTTC CATSDSRGIGETQYF
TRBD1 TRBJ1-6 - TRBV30 TGTGCCTGGAGAACTCCAGCGACAGGGGGTTGGTCACCCCTCCACTTT CAWRTPATGGWSPLHF
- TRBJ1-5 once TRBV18 TGTGCCAGCTCACCACTCCCCGGGCAGGGTGACAATCAGCCCCAGCATTTT CASSPLPGQGDNQPQHF
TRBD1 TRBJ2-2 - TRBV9 TGTGCCAGCAGCGCAGACAGGGGTTTGGTCGGGGAGCTGTTTTTT CASSADRGLVGELFF
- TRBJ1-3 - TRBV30 TGTGCCTGGAGTCCCAGTGGAAACACCATATATTTT CAWSPSGNTIYF
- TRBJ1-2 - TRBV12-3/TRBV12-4 TGTGCCAGCAGTCGAGGATGGTTAGGCTACACCTTC CASSRGWLGYTF
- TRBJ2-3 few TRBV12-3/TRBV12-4 TGTGCCAGCAGTTTACCAGGCACAGATACGCAGTATTTT CASSLPGTDTQYF
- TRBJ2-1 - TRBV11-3 TGTGCCAGCAGCTTAAGTACGGGGAACCATCTCGATGAGCAGTTCTTC CASSLSTGNHLDEQFF
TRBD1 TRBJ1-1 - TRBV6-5 TGTGCCAGCACCATAAATACAGGGGCCACTGAAGCTTTCTTT CASTINTGATEAFF
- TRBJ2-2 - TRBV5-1 TGCGCCAGCAGTTTTAATTCCGGGGAGCTGTTTTTT CASSFNSGELFF
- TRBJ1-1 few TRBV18 TGTGCCAGCTCAGGAGGAAGCCTCGGGTACTCTGAAGCTTTCTTT CASSGGSLGYSEAFF
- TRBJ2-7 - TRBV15 TGTGCCACCAGCAGAGACTTTGGAGATTCCTACGAGCAGTACTTC CATSRDFGDSYEQYF
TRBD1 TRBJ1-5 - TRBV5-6 TGTGCCAGCAGCCGCGGGACAGGGGAAGGCAATCAGCCCCAGCATTTT CASSRGTGEGNQPQHF
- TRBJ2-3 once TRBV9 TGTGCCAGCAGCGTAGGGGGGCCAGATACGCAGTATTTT CASSVGGPDTQYF
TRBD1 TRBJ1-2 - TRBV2 TGTGCCAGCACCCGGACAGGGAATCACTATGGCTACACCTTC CASTRTGNHYGYTF
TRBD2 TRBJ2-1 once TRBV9 TGTGCCAGCAGCGTAGGTGGGGGGGTAAACAATGAGCAGTTCTTC CASSVGGGVNNEQFF
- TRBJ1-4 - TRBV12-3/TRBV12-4 TGTGCCAGCAACAGAAGGGGGGAAAAACTGTTTTTT CASNRRGEKLFF
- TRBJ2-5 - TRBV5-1 TGCGCCAGCAGCCCGGGACAAGTAGAGACCCAGTACTTC CASSPGQVETQYF
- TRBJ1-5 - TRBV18 TGTGCCAGCTCACCTCCAGGGGACGGCAATCAGCCCCAGCATTTT CASSPPGDGNQPQHF
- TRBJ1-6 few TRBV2 TGTGCCAGCAGGGATGGGAGATATTCACCCCTCCACTTT CASRDGRYSPLHF
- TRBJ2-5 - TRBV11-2 TGTGCCAGCAGCTTAAGGTCAGGTTCAGGGACCCAGTACTTC CASSLRSGSGTQYF
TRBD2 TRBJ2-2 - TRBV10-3 TGTGCCACCGGGCTAGCGGGGACGAACACCGGGGAGCTGTTTTTT CATGLAGTNTGELFF
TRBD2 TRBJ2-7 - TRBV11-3 TGTGCCAGCAGCCCGGGGGGATCTAGGATGGAGCAGTACTTC CASSPGGSRMEQYF
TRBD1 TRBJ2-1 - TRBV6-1 TGTGCCAGCAGTGAATATCCGGACAGGGTTTATGAGCAGTTCTTC CASSEYPDRVYEQFF
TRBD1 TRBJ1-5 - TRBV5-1 TGCGCCAGCAGCCGGGGGACAGAGCCCAATCAGCCCCAGCATTTT CASSRGTEPNQPQHF
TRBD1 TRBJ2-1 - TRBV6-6 TGTGCCAGCAGTGGGGGACAGGCCAACAATGAGCAGTTCTTC CASSGGQANNEQFF
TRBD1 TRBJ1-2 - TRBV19 TGTGCCAGTAGTGAGACAGGGAAGGACTATGGCTACACCTTC CASSETGKDYGYTF
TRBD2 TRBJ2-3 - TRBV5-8 TGTGCCAGCAGCGGGACTAGCGGCACAGATACGCAGTATTTT CASSGTSGTDTQYF
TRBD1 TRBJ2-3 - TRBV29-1 TGCAGCGCCAAGACAGGGGGGAAATTAGATACGCAGTATTTT CSAKTGGKLDTQYF
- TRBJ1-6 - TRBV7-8 TGTGCCAGCAGCCCCCGGGGTCCCAATAATTCACCCCTCCACTTT CASSPRGPNNSPLHF
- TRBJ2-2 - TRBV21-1 TGTGCCAGCAGACCTACAGGCTACACCGGGGAGCTGTTTTTT CASRPTGYTGELFF
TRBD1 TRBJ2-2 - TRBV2 TGTGCCAGCAGCAAACGGGACAGGGTGACCGGGGAGCTGTTTTTT CASSKRDRVTGELFF
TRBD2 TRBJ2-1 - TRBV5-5 TGTGCCAGCAGCGTTGGGGGGGACAATGAGCAGTTCTTC CASSVGGDNEQFF
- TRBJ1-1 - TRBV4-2 TGTGCCAGCAGCCAAGAAGTCTCGCAGGGCTTAAACACTGAAGCTTTCTTT CASSQEVSQGLNTEAFF
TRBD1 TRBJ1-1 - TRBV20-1 TGCAGTGCCCGCAGGGGGGCTGAAGCTTTCTTT CSARRGAEAFF
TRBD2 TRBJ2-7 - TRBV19 TGTGCCAGTACCGACTTGGCGGGGGGGACCTACGAGCAGTACTTC CASTDLAGGTYEQYF
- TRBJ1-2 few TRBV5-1 TGCGCCAGCAGCTTGGCGGGGTCTGGGGGCTACACCTTC CASSLAGSGGYTF
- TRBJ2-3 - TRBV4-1 TGCGCCAGCAGCCAAGATCCCAGGCTAAGGATGTATACGCAGTATTTT CASSQDPRLRMYTQYF
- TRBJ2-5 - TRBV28 TGTGCCAGCAGTCCCGGTGGGGCGCGTGTAGGGCAAGAGACCCAGTACTTC CASSPGGARVGQETQYF
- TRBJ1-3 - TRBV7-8 TGTGCCAGCAGCTTAACCTCGGGTTATGGAAACACCATATATTTT CASSLTSGYGNTIYF
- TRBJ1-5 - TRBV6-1 TGTGCCAGCAGTGTTAAGGGGTCGGATTCAAATAGCAATCAGCCCCAGCATTTT CASSVKGSDSNSNQPQHF
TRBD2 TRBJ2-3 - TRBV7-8 TGTGCCAGCAGCTCCGGGGGGTGGGATACGCAGTATTTT CASSSGGWDTQYF
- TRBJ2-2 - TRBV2 TGTGCCAGCACGGCGGTCCCCGCGAACACCGGGGAGCTGTTTTTT CASTAVPANTGELFF
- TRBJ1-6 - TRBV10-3 TGTGCCATCAGTGACGAGAGGATTAATTCACCCCTCCACTTT CAISDERINSPLHF
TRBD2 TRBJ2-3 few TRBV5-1 TGCGCCAGCAGCTTCTCGGGGGGGCCAGATACGCAGTATTTT CASSFSGGPDTQYF
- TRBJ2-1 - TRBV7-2 TGTGCCAGCAGCTGGGGGCGAAGCTCCTACAATGAGCAGTTCTTC CASSWGRSSYNEQFF
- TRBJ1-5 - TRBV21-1 TGTGCCAGCACTCTAAGGGCGGGGACAGGGGCACTATGGATTCAGCCCCAGCATTTT CASTLRAGTGALWIQPQHF